Listed here are 3 T cell receptor beta chains from one sample, sequenced in a study of Ad26.COV2.S vaccination and SARS-CoV-2 variants. Sequencing was performed with immunoSEQ multiplex PCR; in TCRdb, only in-frame clones are kept and a portion is missing. The data show a few hundred thousand clones, approximately 90% seen once. Treatment of the sample: approximately 18 received Ad26.COV2.S at low or high dose, single or two shots; 5 received placebo; per-sample allocation not given. It was on day 63 after the first vaccine or placebo injection that samples were taken. The sample in question was peripheral blood, obtained in a trial of Ad26.COV2.S vaccine versus placebo. The receptor set was obtained from a person aged 18 to 59 who received the Ad26.COV2.S COVID-19 vaccine or a placebo.

The chain couples TRBV3-1 (or the pseudogene TRBV3-2) to TRBJ1-1; weak D call: TRBD1 (6 bases). The germline V gene has CDR1 LGHDT and CDR2 YNNKEL (reference sequence). Trimming cost V 2 bases and J 1 base, with 20 bases left between them. CDR3 length: 18 amino acids. Written as DNA, the CDR3 is TGTGCCAGCAGCCAAATTTTTTCGGGGGCAGTAAGGAACACTGAAGCTTTCTTT. It yields the protein CASSQIFSGAVRNTEAFF.

J is TRBJ1-4 and V is TRBV5-1; 7 bases match TRBD1. Unmatched junction bases numbered 11, after V lost 6 bases and J lost 0 bases. This CDR3 has 17 amino acids. CDR1 is SGHRS and CDR2 is YFSETQ in the germline V gene. Here the CDR3 reads CASTPRQGPTTNEKLFF. The CDR3 nucleotides read TGCGCCAGCACTCCGCGACAGGGACCCACAACTAATGAAAAACTGTTTTTT.

V is TRBV24-1 and J is TRBJ2-3, with 8 positions matching TRBD2. CDR1 is KGHDR and CDR2 is SFDVKD in the germline V gene. Trimming cost V 3 bases and J 5 bases; bases outside gene matches: 9. The CDR3 sequence is 16 residues long. CDR3 nucleotides: TGTGCCACCAGTGATGCCTCCGGGGGGGCCATAGATACGCAGTATTTT. Translation: CATSDASGGAIDTQYF.